This entry lists 3 T cell receptor beta chains sequenced from one sample in a study of technical replicates of blood from a few donors. Method: immunoSEQ multiplex PCR; TCRdb's copy keeps in-frame clones and lacks some. Of about 95,000 clones in the sample, 95% were seen once. Sequenced sample: T cells isolated from PBMCs. Receptor source: a human donor in good health.

The chain has TRBV27 and TRBJ1-2; TRBD1 matches 8 bases. The V and J ends lost 5 bases and 4 bases, in that order; junction bases with no gene match: 3. The CDR3 totals 13 residues. Germline-derived CDR1 and CDR2 are MNHEY and SMNVEV (reference sequence). The CDR3 coding sequence is TGTGCCAGCAGTGGGACAGGTCCCTATGGCTACACCTTC. It translates to CASSGTGPYGYTF.

The V call is TRBV4-1, the J call TRBJ2-3; 7 positions match TRBD1. Trimming took 2 bases from V and 0 from J; bases not matched to a gene: 8. Germline V CDR1 and CDR2: MGHRA, YSYEKL. This CDR3 contains 17 residues. The CDR3 DNA sequence: TGCGCCAGCAGCCAAAAGTCCTTGGACAGGAGCACAGATACGCAGTATTTT. Translating gives CASSQKSLDRSTDTQYF.

The rearrangement uses TRBV7-3 and TRBJ2-1; no definite D call. V was pared by 2 bases and J by 6 bases, with 8 bases between. The CDR3 spans 13 residues. Germline V gives CDR1 SGHTA, CDR2 FQGTGA. The CDR3: CASSLAGRNEQFF. CDR3 DNA: TGTGCCAGCAGCTTAGCTGGGCGCAATGAGCAGTTCTTC.